This T cell receptor beta chain was found in a study of shared clonotypes between healthy human individuals (dated by TCRdb to about 2020). Describing the broader study: The cohort comprised two women and a few men aged 18 to 49 years. Between about 0.94 and 10 billion PBMCs per donor were obtained by leukapheresis. For each donor, CD4 naive and CD4 memory were each given three plates, CD8 naive was given two plates, and CD8 memory was given one plate. To increase sequencing depth and limit assay-specific biases, different laboratories used diverse techniques to prepare libraries and sequence TCR repertoires. The study deeply sequenced blood TCR repertoires of several healthy adults to estimate repertoire size and the extent of clonotype sharing between individuals. Points the paper makes about the study in general: Naive subsets generally had larger estimated clonotype richness than memory subsets. Based on pairwise subsampling, the degree of clonotype sharing among donors was expected to be affected by sequencing depth. Sampling was restricted to blood, and TCR repertoires in tissues likely differ from the TCR repertoires found in blood. The genetic and exposure-history diversity represented was limited by the small number of donors. Rarefaction of sorted-subset datasets indicated incomplete sequencing despite the large sequencing depth. When a handful of donors were compared, the shared fraction of clonotypes was around 5% for naive CD4, more than 3% for naive CD8, 2% to 2.5% for memory CD4, and less than 0.45% for memory CD8. Clonotypes shared by all four sorted-subset donors showed higher generation probabilities than non-shared clonotypes.

CDR1 SGHKS and CDR2 YYEKEE are derived from the germline V gene (reference sequence). There are 15 amino acids in the CDR3, from cysteine to phenylalanine inclusive. Just CDR3 DNA is preserved here, 45 bases in frame from base 1. V lost 2 bases and J lost 4 bases; the stretch between them is 16 bases long. Using the deep immunoSEQ assay, TCR CDR3 regions were amplified from genomic DNA by multiplex PCR. Genomic DNA extracted from each cell subset was distributed evenly over all wells of several immunoSEQ 96-well plates, and each plate served as one replicate. For sorted subsets, approximately 190 ng of genomic DNA, equivalent to around 30,000 T cell genomes, went into each replicate PCR. Purified libraries were measured with a Qubit 3.0 fluorometer, size-checked on a Bioanalyzer 2100, and measured again with the KAPA Library Quantification kit. Every immunoSEQ 96-well plate was sequenced on a separate single-read 150-cycle Illumina NextSeq 550 flow cell. In the authors' own workflow: Because only junctional sequences without quality scores were contained in the immunoSEQ output, filtering matching that applied to full-length reads could not be performed. To assign V/J genes and CDR3, sequences were annotated against IMGT germline references using PyIR, a Python wrapper for IgBLAST v1.9. Reads were filtered out if the reads had weak V/J assignments (E-value above 1e-6), no CDR3, stop codons, out-of-frame junctions, or ambiguous translated residues. A V3J clonotype was defined by an identical inferred V gene, J gene, and CDR3 amino acid sequence. Percentage overlap between repertoires was computed as shared unique clonotypes divided by the size of the smaller repertoire. Three approaches were used to assess repertoire richness: RTK rarefaction, the Chao1 estimator, and Recon v2.1 estimates of unobserved clonotypes. OLGA was used to compute generation probabilities for all TCRbeta clonotypes that the gDNA method yielded from four donors. TCRdb's version of the immuneACCESS table is confined to in-frame rearrangements and falls short of the full clone set. An unresolved V gene accounts for under half of the shortfall where checked; the remainder is of unknown origin. V, J and clone size were drawn from that table, and D and trimming were deduced from the DNA. The sample data list more than 2 million clones, and 90% to 95% of these were observed just once. The ten largest clones capture 0.1% to 0.15% of the sample.

Comment on this clone: Which antigen it targets is not known. Within one base of it there is no much larger clone, and no base qualities were kept.

The donors were healthy, HIV-negative adults who had no recently reported acute infections or vaccinations. Every donor was a Caucasian adult living in Nashville, Tennessee, USA. CD4+ T cells were enriched by magnetic negative selection, after which naive cells were positively selected on CD45RA and the negative fraction was taken as the memory subset. Blood was collected by leukapheresis, and PBMCs were isolated by Ficoll-Histopaque density gradient centrifugation and then cryopreserved in liquid nitrogen vapor phase. Analytical flow cytometry was used to check the purity and quantity of each magnetically sorted T cell population. Each sorted fraction had its genomic DNA isolated and then quantified by UV absorbance on a Nanodrop 2000c.

The material sequenced was naive CD4+ T cells sorted from blood. This specimen's cell subset or site label, per the study, means: CD45RA+ positively selected. The rearranged segments are TRBV5-5 and TRBJ2-7, and TRBD1 may be the D gene, going by 6 matching bases. The receptor was derived from a man younger than 35 in good health. The CDR3 corresponds to CASSLSGTSLYEQYF. The sequenced DNA is TGTGCCAGCAGCTTATCCGGGACAAGCCTATACGAGCAGTACTTC.